The T cell receptor (beta chain) under discussion was sequenced for a study of blood T cell repertoires in COVID-19 (TCRdb year 2020). About the full investigation: Samples covering the acute and convalescent phases of COVID-19 were provided by collaborators in the United States, Italy and Spain. The prospective study material was composed of cDNA or gDNA derived from T cells, B-cell-depleted T cells, or PBMCs. The dataset comprised deeply sampled blood TCRbeta repertoires from subjects exposed to, actively infected with, or recovered from COVID-19. A freely available public database, intended as a resource for researchers studying the immune response to SARS-CoV-2, is where the repertoires were released. Samples were obtained from the ongoing ImmuneRACE study (first 160 participants) and from approximately 1,200 subjects provided by 6 global collaborators. Nearly every sample came with metadata listing a de-identified subject ID, COVID-19 status, age in years and sex. Where available, HLA class I and class II types were obtained from metadata supplied by the sample provider rather than from assay-based typing.

Concerning this clone: This clone's antigen is unknown. One base away there is no much larger clone; base qualities are not given.

TCRbeta CDR3 regions were amplified from genomic DNA by means of the immunoSEQ Assay, a bias-controlled multiplex PCR. In the original analysis: The number of nucleated cells in each sample was estimated from the amplification of reference gene primers within the assay. To quantify the absolute abundance of each unique TCRbeta CDR3 rearrangement, sequence reads were collapsed and filtered. Productive Simpson clonality was computed per sample as the square root of Simpson's diversity index over productive rearrangements. Not all clones reach the TCRdb copy of this immuneACCESS table, which keeps in-frame sequences only. Checked studies attribute under half of the gap to unresolved V genes and leave the rest unexplained. The V and J calls and the clone size are those of that table, but D and trimming were determined from the DNA. Across this sample there are around 42,000 clones, with 85% to 90% seen only once. Clones ranked in the top ten supply over 8% of the sample.

V loses 4 bases at its end and J loses 2 bases; junction bases beyond the gene matches: 6. Its CDR3 holds 16 amino acids, cysteine through phenylalanine. Solely the CDR3 DNA is kept, with 48 bases framed from the first base. CDR1 and CDR2 were assigned from the germline V gene as MNHEY and SVGAGI. Findings and caveats that apply to the study as a whole: Clinical and demographic metadata were provided uncurated, with the amount varying by source and participant.

The collaborating institutions used their own protocols to collect whole blood in K2EDTA tubes. For TCRbeta analysis, collaborators shipped samples as frozen whole blood, isolated PBMCs, or DNA extracted from either of those sample types. The sample was peripheral blood. Rearrangement joined TRBV6-5 to TRBJ2-1, and TRBD2 aligns with 9 junction nucleotides. The source is a man younger than 40 with active or convalescent COVID-19. CDR3 loop: CASSSLSGGTYNEQFF. The sequenced DNA is TGTGCCAGCAGTTCGCTTAGCGGGGGTACCTACAATGAGCAGTTCTTC.